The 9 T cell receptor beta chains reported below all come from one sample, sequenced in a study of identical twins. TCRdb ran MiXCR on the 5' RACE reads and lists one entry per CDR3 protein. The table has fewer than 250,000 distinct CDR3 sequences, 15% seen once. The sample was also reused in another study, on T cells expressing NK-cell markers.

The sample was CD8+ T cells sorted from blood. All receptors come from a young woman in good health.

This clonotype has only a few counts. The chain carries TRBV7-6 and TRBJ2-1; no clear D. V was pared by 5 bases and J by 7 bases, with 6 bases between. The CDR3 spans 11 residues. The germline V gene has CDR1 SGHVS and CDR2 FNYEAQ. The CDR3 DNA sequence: TGTGCCAGCAGCACCCTTAATGAGCAGTTCTTC. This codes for CASSTLNEQFF.

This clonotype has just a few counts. The CDR3 DNA reads as TGCAGCGTTGATCGCAGGGGACAGAGCACAGATACGCAGTATTTT. This translates into CSVDRRGQSTDTQYF. The rearrangement joins TRBV29-1 to TRBJ2-3; 7 bases fit TRBD1. V shed 3 bases and J 0 bases; nucleotides not matched to a gene: 6. This CDR3 has 15 amino acids. The V gene's germline CDR1 is SQVTM and CDR2 ANQGSEA.

DNA for the CDR3: TGTGCCAGCAAGCCACTCTCGTACCAAGAGACCCAGTACTTC. Translation: CASKPLSYQETQYF. The chain links TRBV9 to TRBJ2-5; D gene uncertain. The CDR3 runs 14 residues. V lost 6 bases and J 0 bases, leaving 12 bases between the germline ends. Germline V lookup: CDR1 SGDLS, CDR2 YYNGEE.

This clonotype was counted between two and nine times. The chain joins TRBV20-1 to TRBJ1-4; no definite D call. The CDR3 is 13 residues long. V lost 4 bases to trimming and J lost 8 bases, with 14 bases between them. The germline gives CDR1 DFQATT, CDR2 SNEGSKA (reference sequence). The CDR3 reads CSAIGPLGEKLFF. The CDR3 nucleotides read TGCAGTGCTATCGGGCCCCTGGGGGAAAAACTGTTTTTT.

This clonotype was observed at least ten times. The CDR3 protein is CASSRGGANTEAFF. CDR3 coding DNA: TGTGCCAGCAGCCGAGGCGGAGCGAACACTGAAGCTTTCTTT. V gene TRBV3-1 combines with J gene TRBJ1-1; D is uncertain. The CDR3 runs 14 residues. Trimming took 4 bases from V and 1 from J, leaving 10 bases between them. The germline gives CDR1 LGHDT, CDR2 YNNKEL (reference sequence).

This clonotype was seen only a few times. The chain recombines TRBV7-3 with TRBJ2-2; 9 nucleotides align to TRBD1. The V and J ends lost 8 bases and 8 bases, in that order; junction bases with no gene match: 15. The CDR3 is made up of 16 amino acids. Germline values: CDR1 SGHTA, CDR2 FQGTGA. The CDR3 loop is CASRDPGQGDSGELFF. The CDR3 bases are TGTGCCAGCCGGGACCCGGGACAGGGCGATTCAGGGGAGCTGTTTTTT.

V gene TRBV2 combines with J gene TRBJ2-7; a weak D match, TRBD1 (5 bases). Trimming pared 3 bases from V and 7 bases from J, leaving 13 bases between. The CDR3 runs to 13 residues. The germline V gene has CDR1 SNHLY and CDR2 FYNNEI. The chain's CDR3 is CASSDVGVIEQYF. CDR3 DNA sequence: TGTGCCAGCAGTGACGTAGGGGTCATTGAGCAGTACTTC.

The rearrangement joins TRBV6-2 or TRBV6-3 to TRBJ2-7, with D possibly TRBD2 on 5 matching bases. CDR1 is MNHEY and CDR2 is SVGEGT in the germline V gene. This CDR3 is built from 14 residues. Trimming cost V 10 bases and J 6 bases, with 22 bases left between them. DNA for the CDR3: TGTGCCACCACCCTGGCGGGCTTTGGCGGCGAGCAGTACTTC. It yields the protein CATTLAGFGGEQYF.

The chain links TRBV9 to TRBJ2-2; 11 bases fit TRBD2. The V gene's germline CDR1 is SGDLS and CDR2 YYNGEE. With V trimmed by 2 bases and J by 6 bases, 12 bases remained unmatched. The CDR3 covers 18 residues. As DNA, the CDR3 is TGTGCCAGCAGCGTGGGAGGAAGGACTAGCGGGCGTCCCGGGGAGCTGTTTTTT. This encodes CASSVGGRTSGRPGELFF. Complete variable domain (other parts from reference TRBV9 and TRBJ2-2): DSGVTQTPKHLITATGQRVTLRCSPRSGDLSVYWYQQSLDQGLQFLIQYYNGEERAKGNILERFSAQQFPDLHSELNLSSLELGDSALYFCASSVGGRTSGRPGELFFGEGSRLTVL.